Following are 31 T cell receptor beta chains from one sample sequenced in a study of T cells after yellow fever vaccination. TCRdb independently ran MiXCR on the 5' RACE reads; one entry per CDR3 protein. The table shows about 85,000 distinct CDR3 sequences, with less than 15% occurring only once. The material sequenced was CD8+ T cells not binding an NS4B(214-222) dextramer, sorted from PBMCs, taken about 20 days after the first yellow fever vaccination. These receptors came from a man aged 18 to 29 who received the YFV17D yellow fever vaccine.

The rearrangement links TRBV29-1 to TRBJ2-3; D is ambiguous. In germline, CDR1 is SQVTM, CDR2 ANQGSEA. The V and J ends lost 7 bases and 3 bases respectively, with 8 bases between them. This CDR3 is 11 amino acids long. Here the CDR3 DNA reads TGCAGCGGGACCGATACAGATACGCAGTATTTT. Translation: CSGTDTDTQYF.

This clonotype came up a few times. The V and J genes are TRBV18 and TRBJ1-2; 8 bases agree with TRBD1. The CDR3 contains 13 residues. The germline gives CDR1 KGHSH, CDR2 LQKENI. Losses at the gene ends were 10 bases for V and 7 bases for J; bases not matched to a gene: 11. The CDR3 DNA follows: TGTGCCACCACCGGGACAGGTCTGTTTGGCTACACCTTC. This encodes CATTGTGLFGYTF. Full variable domain (outside the CDR3, taken from reference TRBV18 and TRBJ1-2): NAGVMQNPRHLVRRRGQEARLRCSPMKGHSHVYWYRQLPEEGLKFMVYLQKENIIDESGMPKERFSAEFPKEGPSILRIQQVVRGDSAAYFCATTGTGLFGYTFGSGTRLTVV.

In its sample, this clonotype was seen a few times. The chain combines TRBV5-1 with TRBJ1-1, with D possibly TRBD1 on 5 matching bases. CDR3 length: 20 residues. Trimming cost V 2 bases and J 7 bases, with 33 bases left between them. Germline-derived CDR1 and CDR2 are SGHRS and YFSETQ. CDR3 DNA: TGCGCCAGCAGCTTACTCCCGGGGGTTCGATTGAGTGATCGCCCTAATGAAGCTTTCTTT. It is translated as CASSLLPGVRLSDRPNEAFF.

This clonotype was counted ten times or more. This sequence joins TRBV29-1 and TRBJ2-7; tentative D call: TRBD2 (6 bases). CDR1 is SQVTM, CDR2 ANQGSEA, per germline. The CDR3 contains 13 residues. Trimming shortened V by 3 bases and J by 0 bases, and 9 bases separated the two germline ends. The CDR3 here is CSVDFGSSYEQYV. The CDR3 coding sequence is TGCAGCGTTGATTTCGGGAGCTCCTACGAGCAGTACGTC.

This clonotype was seen at least ten times. V is TRBV3-1 and J is TRBJ2-1; 11 bases agree with TRBD2. This CDR3 region has 16 residues. With 2 bases clipped from V and 7 bases from J, the junction kept 7 bases outside the gene matches. Germline V gene data show CDR1 as LGHDT and CDR2 as YNNKEL (reference sequence). As DNA, the CDR3 is TGTGCCAGCAGCCAATTAGCGGGGGGGCGTAGGAATGAGCAGTTCTTC. Its translation: CASSQLAGGRRNEQFF.

This chain joins TRBV20-1 and TRBJ2-1, with TRBD2 matching over 10 bases. The CDR3 has 16 amino acids. Germline-derived CDR1 and CDR2 are DFQATT and SNEGSKA (reference sequence). After removal of 2 bases from V and 8 bases from J, the junction contained 12 bases not matched to a gene. CDR3 sequence: CSARRDPGLAFDEQFF. DNA for the CDR3: TGCAGTGCTAGAAGAGACCCGGGACTAGCGTTCGATGAGCAGTTCTTC.

This clonotype was detected only a few times. The rearrangement uses TRBV6-4 and TRBJ2-3; TRBD2 matches at 8 bases. Germline V CDR1 and CDR2: MRHNA, SNTAGT. The V and J ends lost 6 bases and 0 bases, in that order; junction bases with no gene match: 8. CDR3 size: 16 residues. CDR3 in amino acids: CASSQTSALSTDTQYF. The CDR3 DNA reads as TGTGCCAGCAGCCAGACTAGCGCCCTAAGCACAGATACGCAGTATTTT.

The chain links TRBV5-1 to TRBJ2-7; perhaps TRBD2 as D (5 bases). This CDR3 region has 12 residues. Per germline, CDR1 SGHRS and CDR2 YFSETQ. V was cut by 4 bases and J by 4 bases, with 9 bases left in between. The CDR3 sequence is CASSHTRYEQYV. CDR3 nucleotides: TGCGCCAGCAGCCATACTAGGTACGAGCAGTACGTC.

The rearrangement joins TRBV6-5 to TRBJ2-7, with a weak D call TRBD2 (6 bases). The CDR3 is 13 residues long. Germline V gene data show CDR1 as MNHEY and CDR2 as SVGAGI. V was trimmed by 4 bases and J by 7 bases, leaving 14 bases between them. The CDR3 DNA reads TGTGCCAGCAGTTGGCGGGACGCCGGGGAGCAGTACTTC. This encodes CASSWRDAGEQYF.

The chain links TRBV6-2 or TRBV6-3 to TRBJ2-7; 7 nucleotides agree with TRBD1. The CDR3 covers 15 residues. V shed 2 bases, J shed 2 bases, and the junction held 6 bases outside the gene matches. Germline V gives CDR1 MNHEY, CDR2 SVGEGT. The CDR3 DNA reads as TGTGCCAGCAGTTACCGGGGACAGATGCCCTACGAGCAGTACTTC. This gives the protein CASSYRGQMPYEQYF.

The chain has TRBV30 and TRBJ1-5; 8 bases align to TRBD1. This CDR3 spans 14 amino acids. J was trimmed by 6 bases and V by 5 bases; bases with no gene match: 9. Germline CDR1 reads GTSNPN; CDR2 reads SVGIG (reference sequence). CDR3 amino acids: CAWEAGQGTQPQHF. CDR3 coding DNA: TGTGCCTGGGAAGCAGGACAGGGAACTCAGCCCCAGCATTTT.

This clonotype has more than one count but fewer than ten. V gene TRBV12-3 or TRBV12-4 combines with J gene TRBJ2-7; 8 bases are a match to TRBD2. J was trimmed by 4 bases and V by 6 bases; bases with no gene match: 5. CDR3 size: 13 residues. The CDR3 bases are TGTGCCAGCAGCTCGGGGGGGCAGTACGAGCAGTACTTC. This encodes CASSSGGQYEQYF.

This clonotype was picked up one time. The gene calls are TRBV7-9 and TRBJ2-3; D remains ambiguous. The CDR3 covers 16 residues. Germline values: CDR1 SEHNR, CDR2 FQNEAQ (reference sequence). Trimming took off 3 bases at V and 2 bases at J, with 15 bases between the two ends. The CDR3 DNA reads as TGTGCCAGCAGCTTCTTCGGTGGGCGAATCACAGATACGCAGTATTTT. This sequence encodes CASSFFGGRITDTQYF.

The V gene is TRBV7-9, the J gene TRBJ1-2, with a weak D call TRBD1 (5 bases). V was shortened by 5 bases and J by 5 bases, with 9 bases between the two germline ends. The CDR3 loop spans 12 amino acids. Germline values: CDR1 SEHNR, CDR2 FQNEAQ (reference sequence). The CDR3 DNA reads as TGTGCCAGCAGCCCAGGGTTTTATGGCTACACCTTC. This sequence encodes CASSPGFYGYTF. The full variable domain, its missing parts supplied by reference TRBV7-9 and TRBJ1-2, is DTGVSQNPRHKITKRGQNVTFRCDPISEHNRLYWYRQTLGQGPEFLTYFQNEAQLEKSRLLSDRFSAERPKGSFSTLEIQRTEQGDSAMYLCASSPGFYGYTFGSGTRLTVV.

Only a few counts were recorded for this clonotype. V is TRBV21-1 and J is TRBJ1-4; the table gives TRBD1 as D, unverified against the DNA. TRBV21-1 counts as a pseudogene. The CDR3 has 16 residues. CDR3 in DNA: TGTGCCAGCAGGGATCCGGAGGGGGCTGCTAATGAAAAACTGTTTTTT. Its protein is CASRDPEGAANEKLFF.

This clonotype was picked up many times. The chain uses TRBV4-2 and TRBJ1-3; 7 bases line up with TRBD1. Trimming at V came to 3 bases and at J to 0 bases, leaving 5 bases not matched to a gene. This CDR3 spans 16 amino acids. The V gene's germline CDR1 is LGHNA and CDR2 YNFKEQ. The chain's CDR3 is CASSHRDSPSGNTIYF. CDR3 sequence (DNA): TGTGCCAGCAGCCACCGGGACAGCCCCTCTGGAAACACCATATATTTT.

The gene calls are TRBV28 and TRBJ1-1; a possible D gene is TRBD1 (6 bases). Germline V gene data show CDR1 as MDHEN and CDR2 as SYDVKM. V lost 5 bases and J lost 8, with 18 bases in between. The CDR3 sequence is 14 residues long. The CDR3 DNA is TGTGCCAGCAGTACCCAGGGGCTCTTCCTCGAAGCTTTCTTT. This gives the protein CASSTQGLFLEAFF.

The chain links TRBV5-4 to TRBJ2-6; perhaps D is TRBD1 or TRBD2 (6 bases each). V lost 10 bases and J lost 7, with 18 bases in between. The germline gives CDR1 SGHNT, CDR2 YYREEE (reference sequence). The CDR3 sequence is 14 residues long. The CDR3 spells CAFEGGRGANVLTF. The CDR3 coding sequence is TGTGCCTTCGAAGGGGGGCGTGGTGCCAACGTCCTGACTTTC.

The chain employs TRBV7-9 and TRBJ2-7; D not resolved. Germline values: CDR1 SEHNR, CDR2 FQNEAQ (reference sequence). V lost 4 bases to trimming and J lost 0 bases, with 10 bases between them. CDR3 length: 14 amino acids. CDR3 residues: CASSSRTRSYEQYF. In nucleotides, the CDR3 is TGTGCCAGCAGCTCCCGGACCCGCTCCTACGAGCAGTACTTC.

This clonotype was seen more than once but under ten times. The rearrangement uses TRBV4-3 and TRBJ1-2; 7 bases are shared with TRBD1. V was clipped by 1 base and J by 3 bases; unmatched bases: 11. CDR1 LGHNA and CDR2 YSLEER come from the germline V gene. The CDR3 is 17 residues long. CDR3 sequence (DNA): TGCGCCAGCAGCCAAGCGGGAGGTGGAGGGGGCGACTATGGCTACACCTTC. Residues: CASSQAGGGGGDYGYTF.

This chain links TRBV4-1 with TRBJ1-1; D possibly corresponds to TRBD1 (5 bases). Germline loops: CDR1 MGHRA, CDR2 YSYEKL. V lost 1 base and J 7 bases, leaving 10 bases between the germline ends. This CDR3 is 13 amino acids long. DNA of the CDR3: TGCGCCAGCAGCCAAGGGGGGGAGCTTGAAGCTTTCTTT. Encoded protein: CASSQGGELEAFF.

This clonotype was counted between two and nine times. The J gene is TRBJ2-1, the V gene TRBV7-2; 9 nucleotides align to TRBD2. The length of the CDR3 is 15 residues. Per germline, CDR1 SGHTA and CDR2 FQGNSA. V shed 2 bases, J shed 4 bases, and the junction held 3 bases outside the gene matches. This chain's CDR3 is CASSLRAGGYNEQFF. The CDR3 DNA is TGTGCCAGCAGCTTACGGGCGGGGGGGTACAATGAGCAGTTCTTC.

There are a few counts of this clonotype. The chain carries TRBV27 and TRBJ2-7, with no clear D. CDR3 length: 14 amino acids. The V and J ends lost 5 bases and 9 bases respectively, with 20 bases between them. Germline CDR1 MNHEY, CDR2 SMNVEV (reference sequence). The CDR3: CASSLSPGARVQYV. The CDR3 DNA is TGTGCCAGCAGTCTCTCCCCTGGTGCCCGAGTGCAGTACGTC.

This chain joins TRBV7-2 and TRBJ1-2; possibly TRBD1 for D (6 bases). The V end lost 3 bases, the J end lost 5 bases, and 10 bases lay between the germline ends. The CDR3 extends over 13 amino acids. Looked up from germline, CDR1 is SGHTA and CDR2 is FQGNSA. CDR3 region: CASSFGGAYGYTF. The CDR3 region has the DNA TGTGCCAGCAGCTTCGGGGGGGCTTATGGCTACACCTTC.

This clonotype showed up just a few times. The chain has TRBV12-3 or TRBV12-4 and TRBJ1-1; possibly TRBD1 for D (6 bases). This CDR3 spans 13 amino acids. The V end lost 6 bases, the J end lost 1 base, and 9 bases lay between the germline ends. CDR3 amino acids: CASRGGANTEAFF. In DNA, the CDR3 is TGTGCCAGCAGGGGGGGGGCGAACACTGAAGCTTTCTTT.

This clonotype was recorded a few times. The chain uses TRBV3-1 and TRBJ2-7, with 9 bases aligning to TRBD1. The CDR3 runs to 16 residues. CDR1 and CDR2 (germline): LGHDT, YNNKEL (reference sequence). The V gene end was trimmed by 6 bases and the J gene end by 0 bases; junction bases not matched to a gene: 9. The CDR3 region is CASSRVDRGTSYEQYF. The DNA for the CDR3 is TGTGCCAGCAGTCGCGTGGACAGGGGCACCTCCTACGAGCAGTACTTC.

Only a few counts were recorded for this clonotype. The rearrangement joins TRBV6-2 or TRBV6-3 to TRBJ1-5; D perhaps matches TRBD1 (6 bases). V lost 11 bases and J 9 bases, leaving 20 bases between the germline ends. The CDR3 extends over 13 amino acids. The germline gives CDR1 MNHEY, CDR2 SVGEGT. The CDR3 sequence is CAAGAGASSPQHF. CDR3 coding DNA: TGTGCCGCCGGGGCAGGGGCGTCTTCGCCCCAGCATTTT.

This clonotype was counted only a few times. The chain couples TRBV5-4 to TRBJ2-7; 9 bases map to TRBD1. CDR3 length: 15 amino acids. Germline V CDR1 and CDR2: SGHNT, YYREEE (reference sequence). Trimming at V came to 4 bases and at J to 3 bases, leaving 8 bases not matched to a gene. CDR3 nucleotides: TGTGCCAGCAGCGACACCGGGACAGGGTACTACGAGCAGTACTTC. This translates into CASSDTGTGYYEQYF.

This clonotype has at least ten counts. V is TRBV7-2 and J is TRBJ2-7, with D possibly being TRBD2 (6 bases). Trimming pared 5 bases from V and 5 bases from J, leaving 19 bases between. Germline CDR1 SGHTA, CDR2 FQGNSA. The CDR3 covers 15 residues. Written as DNA, the CDR3 is TGTGCCAGCAGCCCTTTACCCGGCGGGACCGACGAGCAGTACTTC. Its translation: CASSPLPGGTDEQYF.

The CDR3 region is CASSLAGSANSPLHF. CDR3 in DNA: TGTGCCAGCAGCTTAGCCGGGTCGGCTAATTCACCCCTCCACTTT. V is TRBV7-6 and J is TRBJ1-6; unclear D gene. Germline loops: CDR1 SGHVS, CDR2 FNYEAQ. V lost 0 bases to trimming and J lost 6 bases, with 9 bases between them. The CDR3 consists of 15 residues.

This clonotype has a handful of counts. The chain recombines TRBV2 with TRBJ2-5; TRBD2 matches at 10 bases. This CDR3 region has 14 residues. The ends lost 4 bases at V and 2 bases at J; junction bases unmatched: 1. Looked up from germline, CDR1 is SNHLY and CDR2 is FYNNEI. CDR3 coding DNA: TGTGCCAGCAGTGGGGGACTAGCGCAAGAGACCCAGTACTTC. Translation: CASSGGLAQETQYF.